A single T cell receptor (beta chain) is shown here with its context. The V gene lost 3 bases and the J gene lost 3 bases, with 14 bases spanning the gap. CDR1 and CDR2 from the germline V gene are MDHEN and SYDVKM. The CDR3 runs 15 residues. The data were taken from a study of shared clonotypes between healthy human individuals. Investigators spread the genomic DNA of each subset evenly over several immunoSEQ plates. Profiling relied on immunoSEQ multiplex PCR, and the TCRdb table lists in-frame clones only, not all of them. The repertoire holds approximately 1,000,000 clones, with around 77% as singletons.

This clonotype was sampled from a young man in good health. Some clones in this sample may be carry-over from other donors' samples. Input material: memory CD4+ T cells from PBMCs. Stated subset: CD45RA-negative fraction. The genes are TRBV28 and TRBJ1-2, with D perhaps matching TRBD1 (5 bases). The CDR3 sequence: CASSLGRGGDYGYTF. In DNA, the CDR3 is TGTGCCAGCAGTTTGGGGAGGGGAGGTGACTATGGCTACACCTTC.